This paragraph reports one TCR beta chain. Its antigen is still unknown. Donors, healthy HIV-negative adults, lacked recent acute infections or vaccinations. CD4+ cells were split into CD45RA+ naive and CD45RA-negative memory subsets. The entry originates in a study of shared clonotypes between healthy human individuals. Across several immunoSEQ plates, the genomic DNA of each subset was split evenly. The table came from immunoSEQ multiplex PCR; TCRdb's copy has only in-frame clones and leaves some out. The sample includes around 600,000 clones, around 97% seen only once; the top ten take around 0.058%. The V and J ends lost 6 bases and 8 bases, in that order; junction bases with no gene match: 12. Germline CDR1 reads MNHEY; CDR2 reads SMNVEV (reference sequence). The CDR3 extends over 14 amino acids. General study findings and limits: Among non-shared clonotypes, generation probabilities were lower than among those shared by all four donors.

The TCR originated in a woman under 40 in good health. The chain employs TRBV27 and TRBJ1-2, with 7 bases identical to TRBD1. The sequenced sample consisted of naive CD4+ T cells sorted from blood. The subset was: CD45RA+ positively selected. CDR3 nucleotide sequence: TGTGCCAGCAGCAAAAACAGGGGAGAGGAGGGCTACACCTTC. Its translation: CASSKNRGEEGYTF.